A single sample is the source of the 21 T cell receptor beta chains below, sequenced in a study of T cells in women clearing cervical HPV infection. Profiled with immunoSEQ multiplex PCR; TCRdb holds only in-frame clones, not every one. Recorded here are about 46,000 clones; the top ten clones represent under 40%. The sequenced sample consisted of blood buffy coat. The receptors derive from a woman between 18 and 70 years old with a cervical HPV16 infection that either progressed to CIN3+ or cleared (not recorded which).

Points on this clone: The read gets to within 3 residues of the CDR3 end, and the germline J gene fills in the rest. The chain has TRBV7-2 and TRBJ2-3, with 7 bases that match TRBD2. The germline gives CDR1 SGHTA, CDR2 FQGNSA. CDR3 length: 13 residues. The covered CDR3 bases are TGTGCCAGCAGCTACCAGCGGGAAGAGACG. This encodes CASSYQREET. The full CDR3 reads CASSYQREETQYF.

Comment on this clone: The read gets to within 3 residues of the CDR3 end, and the germline J gene fills in the rest. The gene calls are TRBV29-1 and TRBJ2-2; 8 nucleotides agree with TRBD1. J gave up 4 bases and V 7 bases, and 5 bases lay outside the gene matches. CDR3 size: 13 residues. CDR1 and CDR2 (germline): SQVTM, ANQGSEA. CDR3 DNA (partial): TGCAGCGGTGGGACAGGAGCCACCGGGGAG. It yields the protein CSGGTGATGE. The whole CDR3 region reads CSGGTGATGELFF.

Details on this clone: The read ends 3 residues early relative to the CDR3; the germline J gene fills the gap. V is TRBV6-2 or TRBV6-3 and J is TRBJ1-3; no reliable D call. The CDR3 runs 13 residues. Germline V CDR1 and CDR2: MNHEY, SVGEGT. Trimming left V 8 bases short and J 0 bases short, with 8 bases between. The CDR3: CASERYSGNTIYF. CDR3 bases read: TGTGCCAGCGAAAGGTACTCTGGAAACACC.

Remarks on this clone: The read falls 3 residues short of the CDR3 end, and the missing part is taken from the germline J gene. This chain links TRBV18 with TRBJ2-3, with TRBD1 matching 8 bases. Germline lookup yields CDR1 KGHSH and CDR2 LQKENI. The CDR3 is 15 amino acids. This CDR3 is CASSPGQENQETQYF. The CDR3 DNA, read in part, is TGTGCCAGCTCACCGGGACAGGAGAACCAAGAGACG.

Notes on this clone: The observed sequence ends 3 residues before the CDR3 terminus, with the missing tail filled in from the germline J gene. This chain links TRBV7-2 with TRBJ2-5; no clear D gene. The V and J ends lost 3 bases and 4 bases respectively, with 9 bases between them. The V gene's germline CDR1 is SGHTA and CDR2 FQGNSA. The CDR3 is 13 residues long. CDR3 bases read: TGTGCCAGCAGCTTTTCCCCCGTAGAGACC. This translates into CASSFSPVET. The whole CDR3 is CASSFSPVETQYF.

A word on this clone: The sequence runs out 3 residues before the end of the CDR3; the remainder is reconstructed from the germline J gene. The chain recombines TRBV7-2 with TRBJ2-7; 9 nucleotides agree with TRBD2. The CDR3 consists of 15 residues. Per the germline V gene, CDR1 is SGHTA and CDR2 is FQGNSA. The trim removed 4 bases at V and 3 bases at J, leaving 7 bases unmatched. This chain's CDR3 is CASSSVAGEFYEQYF. The CDR3 bases that were read are TGTGCCAGCAGCTCGGTAGCGGGAGAATTCTACGAG.

Worth noting for this clone: From the germline J gene comes the end of the CDR3, since the read stops 3 residues before it. This chain joins TRBV18 and TRBJ1-5; 7 bases map to TRBD1. The V segment lost 4 bases and the J segment 0 bases; nucleotides outside the gene matches: 6. CDR1 KGHSH and CDR2 LQKENI come from the germline V gene. CDR3 length equals 16 residues. The chain's CDR3 is CASSRSTGSSNQPQHF. Partial CDR3 DNA: TGTGCCAGCTCACGATCGACAGGGTCTAGCAATCAGCCC.

As to this clone: The read is 3 residues too short to cover the CDR3 end, so that end is filled in from the germline J gene. This chain joins TRBV19 and TRBJ1-4; the D gene is possibly TRBD1 (5 bases). The germline gives CDR1 LNHDA, CDR2 SQIVND (reference sequence). The CDR3 is 17 amino acids. The CDR3 bases that were read are TGTGCCAGTAGTCGAGGCCTATCTGGGGATGGGGCCAACGTA. It yields the protein CASSRGLSGDGANV. The whole CDR3 sequence reads CASSRGLSGDGANVLFF.

This chain's CDR3 is CASSAIPSGGIQETQYF. The part of the CDR3 DNA that was read is TGTGCCAGCAGTGCTATTCCTAGCGGGGGGATACAAGAGACC. The chain couples TRBV28 to TRBJ2-5; 11 nucleotides align to TRBD2. The read comes to an end 3 residues before the CDR3 does, leaving the germline J gene to fill in the end. V was clipped by 5 bases and J by 2 bases; unmatched bases: 10. There are 17 residues in the CDR3. Germline CDR1 MDHEN, CDR2 SYDVKM.

Points on this clone: The DNA ends 3 residues before the CDR3 does, and the rest of the CDR3 is filled in from the germline J gene. V is TRBV12-3 or TRBV12-4 and J is TRBJ2-7, with unresolved D. Trimming stripped 5 bases from V and 2 bases from J, with 10 bases between. CDR3 length: 13 residues. The CDR3 reads CASSKGFPYEQYF. CDR3 DNA, as far as it was read: TGTGCCAGCAGTAAGGGCTTCCCCTACGAG.

With respect to this clone: The CDR3 is cut off 3 residues early in the read; its end comes from the germline J gene. V usage is TRBV7-9 and J usage is TRBJ2-1; TRBD2 might be the D (6 bases). Looked up from germline, CDR1 is SEHNR and CDR2 is FQNEAQ (reference sequence). V was trimmed by 5 bases and J by 5 bases, leaving 16 bases between them. The CDR3 has 15 amino acids. Here the CDR3 reads CASSPTTSPHNEQFF. CDR3 DNA (partial): TGTGCCAGCAGCCCAACGACTAGTCCCCACAATGAG.

A remark on this clone: The read ends 3 residues early relative to the CDR3; the germline J gene fills the gap. This chain connects TRBV6-1 to TRBJ1-2; a possible D gene is TRBD1 (5 bases). The CDR3 has 13 residues. Trimming took 2 bases from V and 4 from J, leaving 8 bases between them. The germline CDR1 and CDR2 sequences are MNHNS and SASEGT. CDR3 DNA (partial): TGTGCCAGCAGTGAATGGGGGGTCTATGGC. Translated: CASSEWGVYG. The full CDR3 is CASSEWGVYGYTF.

Details on this clone: The read comes to an end 3 residues before the CDR3 does, leaving the germline J gene to fill in the end. The chain couples TRBV18 to TRBJ2-2; 8 bases line up with TRBD1. This CDR3 spans 17 amino acids. Per germline, CDR1 KGHSH and CDR2 LQKENI. J lost 6 bases, V lost 6 bases, and 15 bases had no gene match. CDR3 DNA (partial): TGTGCCAGCTCTGGACAGGGCCCTTTTGGATGGTCCGGGGAG. It encodes CASSGQGPFGWSGE. The CDR3 in its entirety is CASSGQGPFGWSGELFF.

Details on this clone: Sequencing ends 3 residues short of the CDR3 end; the germline J gene provides the rest. The gene calls are TRBV20-1 and TRBJ2-7; 7 bases line up with TRBD1. The trim removed 5 bases at V and 5 bases at J, leaving 3 bases unmatched. The CDR3 has 11 amino acids. The germline V gene has CDR1 DFQATT and CDR2 SNEGSKA (reference sequence). This CDR3 is CSARTGDEQYF. The part of the CDR3 DNA that was read is TGCAGTGCTCGGACAGGAGACGAG.

This CDR3 is CASSAGQLYGYTF. CDR3 DNA, as far as it was read: TGTGCCAGCAGTGCGGGACAGTTATACGGC. The chain has TRBV2 and TRBJ1-2, with 7 bases that match TRBD1. The CDR3 end falls 3 residues outside the read, so it is completed with the germline J gene. The CDR3 spans 13 residues. Germline CDR1 is SNHLY and CDR2 is FYNNEI.

Turning to this clone: At one end the junction does not follow the germline gene, possibly because of a read error. The read falls 3 residues short of the CDR3 end, and the missing part is taken from the germline J gene. V gene TRBV6-1 combines with J gene TRBJ1-4; tentative D call: TRBD1 (5 bases). The germline V gene encodes CDR1 MNHNS and CDR2 SASEGT. This CDR3 region has 13 residues. The CDR3: CASGDSENSPLFF. CDR3 DNA (partial): TGTGCCAGCGGTGACAGCGAAAATTCACCA.

Incomplete CDR3 DNA: TGTGCCAGCTCACCGAAGACAGGGTTGTATAACTCTGGGGCCAACGTC. It codes for CASSPKTGLYNSGANV. The complete CDR3 protein is CASSPKTGLYNSGANVLTF. The chain is built from TRBV18 and TRBJ2-6; 7 positions match TRBD1. The CDR3 extends 3 residues past the end of the read, so its final part is completed from the germline J gene. Germline V gene lookup returns CDR1 KGHSH and CDR2 LQKENI. J gave up 0 bases and V 3 bases, and 11 bases lay outside the gene matches. This CDR3 has 19 residues.

On this clone itself: The CDR3 goes on 3 residues after the read ends, and that part is filled in from the germline J gene. J is TRBJ1-1 and V is TRBV12-3 or TRBV12-4, with D possibly being TRBD1 (5 bases). With 4 bases removed from V and 7 bases from J, the gap between germline ends came to 13 bases. The CDR3 is 13 amino acids. Here the CDR3 reads CASSSRGPGEAFF. The covered CDR3 bases are TGTGCCAGCAGTTCGAGGGGTCCCGGTGAA.

For this clone: The read finishes 3 residues shy of the CDR3 end, and the germline J gene is used to complete it. V usage is TRBV20-1 and J usage is TRBJ2-1; 16 bases match TRBD2. Germline CDR1 reads DFQATT; CDR2 reads SNEGSKA (reference sequence). The CDR3 contains 17 residues. V lost 7 bases and J lost 4; bases outside the gene matches: 10. CDR3 DNA, as far as it was read: TGCAGTGTCTACTCCGGGACTAGCGGGAGGGCATACAATGAG. It codes for CSVYSGTSGRAYNE. The CDR3, in full, reads CSVYSGTSGRAYNEQFF.

On this clone: The read halts 3 residues ahead of the CDR3 end, with the missing end drawn from the germline J gene. The rearrangement links TRBV7-8 to TRBJ2-7; a possible D gene is TRBD1 (7 bases). With 4 bases removed from V and 1 base from J, the gap between germline ends came to 14 bases. Germline V CDR1 and CDR2: SGHVS, FQNEAQ. CDR3 length equals 15 residues. The covered CDR3 bases are TGTGCCAGCAGCTCGTATTCAGGGGGGTCCTACGAG. It is translated as CASSSYSGGSYE. The complete CDR3 protein is CASSSYSGGSYEQYF. Full variable domain (outside the CDR3, taken from reference TRBV7-8 and TRBJ2-7): GAGVSQSPRYKVAKRGQDVALRCDPISGHVSLFWYQQALGQGPEFLTYFQNEAQLDKSGLPSDRFFAERPEGSVSTLKIQRTQQEDSAVYLCASSSYSGGSYEQYFGPGTRLTVT.

As for this clone: From the germline J gene comes the end of the CDR3, since the read stops 3 residues before it. This sequence joins TRBV7-3 and TRBJ2-3; a possible D gene is TRBD2 (9 bases). Trimming took 5 bases from V and 6 from J, leaving 18 bases between them. The CDR3 has 15 residues. CDR1 and CDR2 (germline): SGHTA, FQGTGA. The covered CDR3 bases are TGTGCCAGCAGCCCCAGGGGGCTAGCGGGGGATACG. Its protein product is CASSPRGLAGDT. The entire CDR3 protein is CASSPRGLAGDTQYF.